This TCR beta chain was profiled in a study of shared clonotypes between healthy human individuals. Broader study findings: The authors sampled blood alone, and tissue repertoires likely differ.

V gave up 5 bases and J gave up 3 bases, with 9 bases separating them. Germline-derived CDR1 and CDR2 are SGHKS and YYEKEE (reference sequence). The CDR3 is 12 residues long. Clones were read by immunoSEQ multiplex PCR, and TCRdb kept only the in-frame ones, dropping some. The repertoire holds about 1.1 million clones, with around 78% as singletons. This clone was detected only a few times. What it binds is unknown. Sequencing was done on a sample of memory CD4+ T cells from PBMCs. The subset is: CD45RA-negative fraction. The J gene is TRBJ2-7, the V gene TRBV5-5, with D possibly being TRBD1 or TRBD2 (5 bases each). This sequence originates from a man aged 18 to 29 in good health. Some clones in this sample may be carry-over from other donors' samples. CDR3 loop: CASRRGLYEQYF. In DNA, the CDR3 is TGTGCCAGCAGACGGGGCCTCTACGAGCAGTACTTC.